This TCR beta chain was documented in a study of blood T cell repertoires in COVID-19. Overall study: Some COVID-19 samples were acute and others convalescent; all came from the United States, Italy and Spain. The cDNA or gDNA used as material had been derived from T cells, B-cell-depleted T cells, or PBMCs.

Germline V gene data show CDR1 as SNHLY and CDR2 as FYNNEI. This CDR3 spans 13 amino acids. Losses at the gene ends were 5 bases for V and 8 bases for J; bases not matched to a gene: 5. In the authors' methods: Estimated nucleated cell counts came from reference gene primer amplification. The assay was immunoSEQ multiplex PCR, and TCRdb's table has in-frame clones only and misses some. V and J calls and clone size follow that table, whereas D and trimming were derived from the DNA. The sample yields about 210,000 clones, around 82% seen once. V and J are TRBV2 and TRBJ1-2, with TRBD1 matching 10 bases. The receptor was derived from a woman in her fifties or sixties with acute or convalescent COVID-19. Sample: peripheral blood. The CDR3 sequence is CASSRQGAEGYTF. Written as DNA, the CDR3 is TGTGCCAGCAGTCGACAGGGGGCGGAGGGCTACACCTTC.